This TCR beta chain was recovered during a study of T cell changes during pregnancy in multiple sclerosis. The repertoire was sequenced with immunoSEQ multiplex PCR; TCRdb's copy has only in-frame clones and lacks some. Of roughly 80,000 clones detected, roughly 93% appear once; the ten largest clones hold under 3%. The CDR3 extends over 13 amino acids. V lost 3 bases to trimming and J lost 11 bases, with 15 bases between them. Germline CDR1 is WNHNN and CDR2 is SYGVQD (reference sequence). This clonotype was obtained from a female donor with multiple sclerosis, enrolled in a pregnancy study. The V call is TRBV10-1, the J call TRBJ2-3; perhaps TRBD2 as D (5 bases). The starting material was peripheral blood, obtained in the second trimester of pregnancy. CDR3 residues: CASSDSGGHVQYF. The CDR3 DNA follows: TGCGCCAGCAGTGATTCAGGAGGTCATGTGCAGTATTTT.